A selection of T cell receptor beta chains follows, all from one sample in a study of T cell repertoires in cytomegalovirus infection. These receptors' antigens are unknown. Each CDR3 protein gets one entry after TCRdb re-called the reads with MiXCR. The table lists about 890,000 distinct CDR3 sequences, under 40% of them singletons. The sequences come from cultured CD8+ T cells from PBMCs, collected from culture after CMV antigen stimulation. These receptors were collected from a human donor in good health (CMV status not recorded). Some clones in this sample may be carry-over from other donors' samples. Each CDR3 is given with its conserved first and last residue. Fields, in order: J gene, clone size, D gene, V gene, CDR3 protein, CDR3 DNA. The D gene is left open where the match is weak. A clone size is listed for some rows: how often the clone was seen (once, few, many), or a class if it is expanded.

j_gene: TRBJ1-2
abundance: -
d_gene: -
v_gene: TRBV20-1
CDR3aa: CSALTAKTVYGYTF
CDR3nt: TGCAGTGCACTCACAGCGAAGACAGTTTATGGCTACACCTTC

j_gene: TRBJ2-7
abundance: -
d_gene: TRBD2
v_gene: TRBV13
CDR3aa: CASSDRGGGVYF
CDR3nt: TGTGCCAGCAGCGACCGCGGGGGGGGAGTGTACTTC

j_gene: TRBJ2-1
abundance: few
d_gene: -
v_gene: TRBV6-6
CDR3aa: CASSYSTGEKQFF
CDR3nt: TGTGCCAGCAGTTACTCGACCGGGGAGAAGCAGTTCTTC

j_gene: TRBJ1-4
abundance: -
d_gene: -
v_gene: TRBV20-1
CDR3aa: CSALNDRSYEKLFF
CDR3nt: TGCAGTGCTCTTAACGACAGATCCTATGAAAAACTGTTTTTT

j_gene: TRBJ2-1
abundance: -
d_gene: -
v_gene: TRBV10-3
CDR3aa: CAESSGPNNEQFF
CDR3nt: TGTGCCGAGTCGAGCGGCCCCAACAATGAGCAGTTCTTC

j_gene: TRBJ1-2
abundance: -
d_gene: TRBD1
v_gene: TRBV19
CDR3aa: CVSSISGQVTF
CDR3nt: TGTGTCAGTAGTATATCGGGACAGGTCACCTTC

j_gene: TRBJ2-7
abundance: -
d_gene: TRBD1
v_gene: TRBV10-3
CDR3aa: CAIREQGSPNYEQYF
CDR3nt: TGTGCCATCAGGGAACAGGGGTCTCCCAACTACGAGCAGTACTTC

j_gene: TRBJ1-1
abundance: -
d_gene: TRBD1
v_gene: TRBV20-1
CDR3aa: CSAITGGTEAFF
CDR3nt: TGCAGTGCTATCACAGGGGGCACTGAAGCTTTCTTT

j_gene: TRBJ2-1
abundance: few
d_gene: TRBD2
v_gene: TRBV10-3
CDR3aa: CAISESLAGAGDEQFF
CDR3nt: TGTGCCATCAGTGAATCACTAGCGGGGGCAGGCGATGAGCAGTTCTTC

j_gene: TRBJ1-5
abundance: -
d_gene: -
v_gene: TRBV19
CDR3aa: CASSSRSLDSTNQPQHF
CDR3nt: TGTGCCAGTAGTAGCAGGAGCCTAGACAGTACAAATCAGCCCCAGCATTTT

j_gene: TRBJ2-7
abundance: -
d_gene: TRBD2
v_gene: TRBV15
CDR3aa: CATSRRMRLASHSGEQYF
CDR3nt: TGTGCCACCAGCAGGAGGATGAGACTAGCGAGTCATTCTGGCGAGCAGTACTTC

j_gene: TRBJ2-5
abundance: -
d_gene: -
v_gene: TRBV18
CDR3aa: CASSPVAAPQETQYF
CDR3nt: TGTGCCAGCTCACCTGTAGCGGCACCCCAAGAGACCCAGTACTTC

j_gene: TRBJ1-2
abundance: -
d_gene: -
v_gene: TRBV7-9
CDR3aa: CASSPPGQFYGYTF
CDR3nt: TGTGCCAGCAGCCCCCCAGGACAGTTCTATGGCTACACCTTC

j_gene: TRBJ2-1
abundance: -
d_gene: TRBD2
v_gene: TRBV11-2
CDR3aa: CASSSELAGGRNEQFF
CDR3nt: TGTGCCAGCAGCTCTGAACTAGCGGGGGGGCGAAATGAGCAGTTCTTC

j_gene: TRBJ1-3
abundance: -
d_gene: -
v_gene: TRBV19
CDR3aa: CASSPRSPGNTIYF
CDR3nt: TGTGCCAGTAGTCCACGGAGCCCTGGAAACACCATATATTTT

j_gene: TRBJ2-7
abundance: few
d_gene: TRBD1
v_gene: TRBV7-6
CDR3aa: CAIHAVVGTGDNTQYF
CDR3nt: TGTGCCATTCACGCTGTGGTGGGGACAGGGGATAACACGCAGTACTTC

j_gene: TRBJ1-1
abundance: once
d_gene: -
v_gene: TRBV4-3
CDR3aa: CASSQGPGQNTEAFF
CDR3nt: TGCGCCAGCAGCCAAGGCCCCGGCCAGAACACTGAAGCTTTCTTT